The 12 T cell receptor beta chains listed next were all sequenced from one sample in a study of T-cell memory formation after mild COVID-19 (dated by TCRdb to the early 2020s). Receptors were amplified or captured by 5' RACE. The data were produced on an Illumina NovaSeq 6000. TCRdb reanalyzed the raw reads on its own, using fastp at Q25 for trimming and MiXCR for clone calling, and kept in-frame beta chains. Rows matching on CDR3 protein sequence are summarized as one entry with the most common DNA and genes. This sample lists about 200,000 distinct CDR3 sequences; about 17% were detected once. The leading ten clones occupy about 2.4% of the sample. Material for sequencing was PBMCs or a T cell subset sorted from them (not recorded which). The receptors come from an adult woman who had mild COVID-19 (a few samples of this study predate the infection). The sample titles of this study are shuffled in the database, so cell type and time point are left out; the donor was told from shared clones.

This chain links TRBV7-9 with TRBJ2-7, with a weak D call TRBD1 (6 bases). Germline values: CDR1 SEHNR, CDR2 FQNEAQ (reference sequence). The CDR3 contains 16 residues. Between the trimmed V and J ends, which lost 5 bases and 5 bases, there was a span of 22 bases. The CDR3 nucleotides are TGTGCCAGCAGCCCAATAGGGTCAGGGGTAGCTCACGAGCAGTACTTC. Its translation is CASSPIGSGVAHEQYF.

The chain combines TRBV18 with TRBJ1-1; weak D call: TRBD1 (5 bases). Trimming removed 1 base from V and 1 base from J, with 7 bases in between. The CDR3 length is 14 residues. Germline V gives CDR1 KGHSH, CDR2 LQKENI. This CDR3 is CASSPQQENTEAFF. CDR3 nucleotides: TGTGCCAGCTCACCACAACAGGAGAACACTGAAGCTTTCTTT.

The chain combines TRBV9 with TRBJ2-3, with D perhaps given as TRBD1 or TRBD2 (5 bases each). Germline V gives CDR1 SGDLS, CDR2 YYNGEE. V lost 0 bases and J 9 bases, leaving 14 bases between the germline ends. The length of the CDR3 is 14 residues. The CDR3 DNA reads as TGTGCCAGCAGCGTAGAAATGGGGGTGCAGACGCAGTATTTT. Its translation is CASSVEMGVQTQYF.

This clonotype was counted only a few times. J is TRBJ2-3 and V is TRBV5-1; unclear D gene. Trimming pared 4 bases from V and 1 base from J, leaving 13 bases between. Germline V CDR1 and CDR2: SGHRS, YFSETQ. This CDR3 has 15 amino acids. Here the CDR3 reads CASSAGRSGTDTQYF. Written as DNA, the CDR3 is TGCGCCAGCAGCGCCGGACGGTCGGGCACAGATACGCAGTATTTT.

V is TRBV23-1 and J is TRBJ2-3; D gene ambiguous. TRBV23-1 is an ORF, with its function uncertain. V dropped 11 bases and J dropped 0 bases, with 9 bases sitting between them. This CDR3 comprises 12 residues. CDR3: CAWGSSTDTQYF. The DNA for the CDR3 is TGCGCCTGGGGTTCTAGCACAGATACGCAGTATTTT.

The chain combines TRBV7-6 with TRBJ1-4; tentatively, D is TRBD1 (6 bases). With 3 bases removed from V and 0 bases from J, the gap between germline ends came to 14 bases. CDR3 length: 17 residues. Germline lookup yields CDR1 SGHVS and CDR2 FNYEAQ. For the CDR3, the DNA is TGTGCCAGCAGCTTGCAGACAGGTTTTGCAACTAATGAAAAACTGTTTTTT. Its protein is CASSLQTGFATNEKLFF. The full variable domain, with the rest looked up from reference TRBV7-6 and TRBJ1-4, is GAGVSQSPRYKVTKRGQDVALRCDPISGHVSLYWYRQALGQGPEFLTYFNYEAQQDKSGLPNDRFSAERPEGSISTLTIQRTEQRDSAMYRCASSLQTGFATNEKLFFGSGTQLSVL.

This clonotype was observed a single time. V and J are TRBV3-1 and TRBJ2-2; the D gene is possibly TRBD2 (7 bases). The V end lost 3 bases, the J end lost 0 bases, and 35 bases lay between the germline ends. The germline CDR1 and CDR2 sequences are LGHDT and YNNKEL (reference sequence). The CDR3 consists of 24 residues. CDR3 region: CASSHDRGRWEGSRDTPNTGELFF. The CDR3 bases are TGTGCCAGCAGCCACGATAGGGGTCGTTGGGAGGGGTCCCGGGACACGCCGAACACCGGGGAGCTGTTTTTT.

CDR3 region: CASSGLAQETQYF. Here the CDR3 DNA reads TGTGCCAGCAGCGGTTTAGCCCAAGAGACCCAGTACTTC. The gene calls are TRBV9 and TRBJ2-5; no clear D. CDR1 is SGDLS, CDR2 YYNGEE, per germline. V lost 3 bases, J lost 1 base, and 7 bases lay in between. The length of the CDR3 is 13 residues.

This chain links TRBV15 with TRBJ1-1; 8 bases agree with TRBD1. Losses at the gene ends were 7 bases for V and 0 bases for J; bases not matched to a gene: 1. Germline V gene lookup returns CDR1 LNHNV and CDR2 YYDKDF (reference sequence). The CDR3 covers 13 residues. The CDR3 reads CATKDRVNTEAFF. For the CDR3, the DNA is TGTGCCACCAAGGACAGGGTGAACACTGAAGCTTTCTTT.

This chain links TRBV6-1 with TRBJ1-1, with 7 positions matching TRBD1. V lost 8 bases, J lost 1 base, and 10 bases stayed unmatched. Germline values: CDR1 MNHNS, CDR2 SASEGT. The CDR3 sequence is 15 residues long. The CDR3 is CASQVGGEKNTEAFF. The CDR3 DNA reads TGTGCCAGCCAAGTAGGGGGCGAAAAGAACACTGAAGCTTTCTTT.

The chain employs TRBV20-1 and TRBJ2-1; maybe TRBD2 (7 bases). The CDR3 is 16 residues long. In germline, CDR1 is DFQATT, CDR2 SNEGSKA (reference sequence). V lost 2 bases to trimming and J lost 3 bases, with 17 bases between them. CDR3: CSARPPGGAVYNEQFF. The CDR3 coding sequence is TGCAGTGCTAGACCCCCGGGGGGCGCCGTCTACAATGAGCAGTTCTTC.

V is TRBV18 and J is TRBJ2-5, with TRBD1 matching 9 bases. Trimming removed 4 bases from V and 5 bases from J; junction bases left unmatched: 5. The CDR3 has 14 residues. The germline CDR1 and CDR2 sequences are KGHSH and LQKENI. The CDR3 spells CASSHGTGMETQYF. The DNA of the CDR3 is TGTGCCAGCTCACATGGGACAGGGATGGAGACCCAGTACTTC. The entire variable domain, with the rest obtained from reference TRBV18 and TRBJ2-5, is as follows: NAGVMQNPRHLVRRRGQEARLRCSPMKGHSHVYWYRQLPEEGLKFMVYLQKENIIDESGMPKERFSAEFPKEGPSILRIQQVVRGDSAAYFCASSHGTGMETQYFGPGTRLLVL.